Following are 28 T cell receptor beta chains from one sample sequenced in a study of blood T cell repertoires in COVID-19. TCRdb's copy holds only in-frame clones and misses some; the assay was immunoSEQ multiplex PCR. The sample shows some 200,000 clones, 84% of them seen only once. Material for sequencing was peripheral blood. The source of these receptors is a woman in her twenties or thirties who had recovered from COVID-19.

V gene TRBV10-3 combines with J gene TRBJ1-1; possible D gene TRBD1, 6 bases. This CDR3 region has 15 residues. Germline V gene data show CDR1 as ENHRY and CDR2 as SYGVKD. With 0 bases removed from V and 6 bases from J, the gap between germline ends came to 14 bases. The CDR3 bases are TGTGCCATCAGTGAGTCCCAGGGGATTCAGGCTGAAGCTTTCTTT. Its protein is CAISESQGIQAEAFF.

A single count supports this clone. CDR3 DNA sequence: TGTGCCAGCAGCTTCAGGACTAGCGGGAGCTACGAGCAGTACTTC. Protein: CASSFRTSGSYEQYF. The V gene is TRBV3-1 (or the pseudogene TRBV3-2), the J gene TRBJ2-7; the match to TRBD2 covers 13 bases. V lost 5 bases and J lost 3; bases outside the gene matches: 4. Germline assignment: CDR1 LGHDT and CDR2 YNNKEL (reference sequence). This CDR3 is built from 15 residues.

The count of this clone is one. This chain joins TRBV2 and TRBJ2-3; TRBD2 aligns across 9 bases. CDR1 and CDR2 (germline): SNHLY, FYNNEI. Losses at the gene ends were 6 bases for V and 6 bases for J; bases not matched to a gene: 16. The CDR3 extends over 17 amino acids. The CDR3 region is CASSALVGLATIDTQYF. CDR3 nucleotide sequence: TGTGCCAGCAGCGCATTAGTGGGACTAGCTACGATCGATACGCAGTATTTT.

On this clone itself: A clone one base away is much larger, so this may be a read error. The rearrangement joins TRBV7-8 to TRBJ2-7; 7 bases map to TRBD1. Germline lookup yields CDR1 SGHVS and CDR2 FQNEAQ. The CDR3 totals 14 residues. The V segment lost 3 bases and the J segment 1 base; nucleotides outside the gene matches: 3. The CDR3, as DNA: TGTGCCAGCAGCTTCCGGGACAGATCCTACGAGCAGTACTTC. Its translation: CASSFRDRSYEQYF.

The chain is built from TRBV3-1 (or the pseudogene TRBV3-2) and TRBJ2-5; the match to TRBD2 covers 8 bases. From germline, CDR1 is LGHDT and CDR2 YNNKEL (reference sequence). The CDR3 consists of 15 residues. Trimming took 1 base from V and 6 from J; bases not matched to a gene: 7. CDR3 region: CASSQGPGGEKTQYF. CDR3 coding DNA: TGTGCCAGCAGCCAAGGTCCGGGGGGGGAGAAGACCCAGTACTTC.

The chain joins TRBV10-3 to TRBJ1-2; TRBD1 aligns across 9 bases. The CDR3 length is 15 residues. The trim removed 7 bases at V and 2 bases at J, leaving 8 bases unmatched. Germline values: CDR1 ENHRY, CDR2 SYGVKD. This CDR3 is CAINPAGQGNYGYTF. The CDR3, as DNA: TGTGCCATCAATCCTGCAGGACAGGGGAACTATGGCTACACCTTC.

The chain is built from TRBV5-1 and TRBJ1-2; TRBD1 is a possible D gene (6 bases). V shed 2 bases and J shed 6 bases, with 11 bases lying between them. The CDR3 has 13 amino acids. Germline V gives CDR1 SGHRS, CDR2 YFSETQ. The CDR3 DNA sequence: TGCGCCAGCAGCTTCTTACAGGGTCATGGCTACACCTTC. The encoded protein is CASSFLQGHGYTF.

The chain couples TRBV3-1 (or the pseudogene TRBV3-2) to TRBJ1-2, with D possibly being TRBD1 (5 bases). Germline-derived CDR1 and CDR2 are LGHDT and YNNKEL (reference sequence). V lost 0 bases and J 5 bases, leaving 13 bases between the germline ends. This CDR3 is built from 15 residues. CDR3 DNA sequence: TGTGCCAGCAGCCAAGAAGGGACTGGGGCGTATGGCTACACCTTC. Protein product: CASSQEGTGAYGYTF.

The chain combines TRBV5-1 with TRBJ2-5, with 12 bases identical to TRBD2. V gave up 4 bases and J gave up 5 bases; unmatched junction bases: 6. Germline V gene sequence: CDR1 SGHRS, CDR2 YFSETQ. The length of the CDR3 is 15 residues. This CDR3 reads CASSASGTSGETQYF. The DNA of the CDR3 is TGCGCCAGCAGCGCCTCCGGGACTAGCGGGGAGACCCAGTACTTC.

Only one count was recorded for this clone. DNA for the CDR3: TGCAGTGCTAGTTTGGCTAGTAGCACAGATACGCAGTATTTT. It is translated as CSASLASSTDTQYF. V usage is TRBV20-1 and J usage is TRBJ2-3; D is unclear. The V gene's germline CDR1 is DFQATT and CDR2 SNEGSKA (reference sequence). This CDR3 has 14 amino acids. Trimming left V 3 bases short and J 0 bases short, with 10 bases between.

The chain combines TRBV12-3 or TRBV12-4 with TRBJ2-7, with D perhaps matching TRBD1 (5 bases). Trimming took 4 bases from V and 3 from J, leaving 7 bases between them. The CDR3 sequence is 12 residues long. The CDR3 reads CASSSGFYEQYF. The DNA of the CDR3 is TGTGCCAGCAGTTCAGGGTTCTACGAGCAGTACTTC.

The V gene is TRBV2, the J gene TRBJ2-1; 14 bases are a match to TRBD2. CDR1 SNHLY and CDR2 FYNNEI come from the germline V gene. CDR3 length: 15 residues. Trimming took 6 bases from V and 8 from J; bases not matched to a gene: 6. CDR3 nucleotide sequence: TGTGCCAGCAGCAAGGGGACTAGCGGGAGCCATGAGCAGTTCTTC. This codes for CASSKGTSGSHEQFF.

CDR3 region: CASSHGVITEAFF. The CDR3 DNA reads TGCGCCAGCAGCCACGGGGTAATAACAGAAGCTTTCTTT. The chain employs TRBV4-1 and TRBJ1-1; D call uncertain. V was cut by 3 bases and J by 8 bases, with 13 bases left in between. The germline V gene encodes CDR1 MGHRA and CDR2 YSYEKL. CDR3 size: 13 residues.

The CDR3 DNA follows: TGTGCCAGCAGCCCCACTACAGGGACAGGGGCCCGCTACGAGCAGTACTTC. The encoded protein is CASSPTTGTGARYEQYF. The chain is built from TRBV11-2 and TRBJ2-7, with TRBD1 matching 10 bases. V was clipped by 5 bases and J by 3 bases; unmatched bases: 13. The CDR3 loop spans 17 amino acids. CDR1 is SGHAT and CDR2 is FQNNGV in the germline V gene.

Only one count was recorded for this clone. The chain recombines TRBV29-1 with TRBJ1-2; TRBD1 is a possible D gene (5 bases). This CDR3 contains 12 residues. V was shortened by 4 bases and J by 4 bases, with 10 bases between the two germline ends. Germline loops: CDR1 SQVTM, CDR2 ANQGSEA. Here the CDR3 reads CSVVSGLYGYTF. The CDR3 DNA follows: TGCAGCGTTGTGTCAGGGCTCTATGGCTACACCTTC.

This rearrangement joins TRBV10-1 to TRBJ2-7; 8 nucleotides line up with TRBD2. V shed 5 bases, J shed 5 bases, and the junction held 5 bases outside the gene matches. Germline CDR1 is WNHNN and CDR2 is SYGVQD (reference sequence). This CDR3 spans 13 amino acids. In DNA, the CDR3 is TGCGCCAGCAGTAGCGGGAGAACAAACGAGCAGTACTTC. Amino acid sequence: CASSSGRTNEQYF.

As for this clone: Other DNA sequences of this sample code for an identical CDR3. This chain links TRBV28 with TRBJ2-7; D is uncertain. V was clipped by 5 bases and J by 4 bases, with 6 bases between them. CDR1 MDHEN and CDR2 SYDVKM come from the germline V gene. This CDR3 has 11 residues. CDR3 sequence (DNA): TGTGCCAGCAGTCTGTATTACGAGCAGTACTTC. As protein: CASSLYYEQYF.

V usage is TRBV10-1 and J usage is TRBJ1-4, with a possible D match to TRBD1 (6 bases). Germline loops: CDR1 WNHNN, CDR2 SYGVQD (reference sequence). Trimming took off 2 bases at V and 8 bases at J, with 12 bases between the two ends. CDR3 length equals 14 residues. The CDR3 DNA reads TGCGCCAGCAGTGAGGCGGGGGGCGAGGAAAAACTGTTTTTT. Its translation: CASSEAGGEEKLFF.

This chain's CDR3 is CASSQDLGGLGVDEQYF. As DNA, the CDR3 is TGTGCCAGCAGCCAAGATTTGGGGGGACTAGGCGTCGACGAGCAGTACTTC. V and J are TRBV4-2 and TRBJ2-7; 8 nucleotides align to TRBD2. The trim removed 0 bases at V and 5 bases at J, leaving 12 bases unmatched. This CDR3 is built from 17 residues. In germline, CDR1 is LGHNA, CDR2 YNFKEQ.

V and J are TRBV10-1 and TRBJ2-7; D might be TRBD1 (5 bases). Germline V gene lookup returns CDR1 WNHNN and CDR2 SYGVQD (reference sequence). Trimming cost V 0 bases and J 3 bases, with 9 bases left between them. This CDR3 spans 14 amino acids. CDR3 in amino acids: CASSESGRDYEQYF. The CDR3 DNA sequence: TGCGCCAGCAGTGAGTCGGGCAGGGACTACGAGCAGTACTTC.

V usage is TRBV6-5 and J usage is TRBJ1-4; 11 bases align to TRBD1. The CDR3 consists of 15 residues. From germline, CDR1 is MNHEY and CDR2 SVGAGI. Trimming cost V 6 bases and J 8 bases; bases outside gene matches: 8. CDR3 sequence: CASSNPGQGGEKLFF. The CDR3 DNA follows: TGTGCCAGCAGCAATCCGGGACAGGGGGGAGAAAAACTGTTTTTT.

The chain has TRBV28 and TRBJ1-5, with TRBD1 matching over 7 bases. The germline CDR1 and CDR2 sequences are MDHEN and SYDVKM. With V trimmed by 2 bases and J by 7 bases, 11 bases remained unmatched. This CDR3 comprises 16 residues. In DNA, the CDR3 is TGTGCCAGCAGTTTAAATCCGGGACAGAGAACCCAGCCCCAGCATTTT. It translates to CASSLNPGQRTQPQHF.

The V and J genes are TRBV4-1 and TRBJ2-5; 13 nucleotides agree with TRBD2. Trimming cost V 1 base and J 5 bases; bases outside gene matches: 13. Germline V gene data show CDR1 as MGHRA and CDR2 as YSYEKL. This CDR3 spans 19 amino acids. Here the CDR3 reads CASSQGGTSGRAWGETQYF. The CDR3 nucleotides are TGCGCCAGCAGCCAAGGGGGCACTAGCGGGAGGGCCTGGGGGGAGACCCAGTACTTC.

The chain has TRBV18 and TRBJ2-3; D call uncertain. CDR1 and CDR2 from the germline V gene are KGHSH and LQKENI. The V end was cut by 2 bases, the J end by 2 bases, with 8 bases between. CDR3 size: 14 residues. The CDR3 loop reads CASSPSIDTDTQYF. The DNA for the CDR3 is TGTGCCAGCTCACCAAGCATTGACACAGATACGCAGTATTTT. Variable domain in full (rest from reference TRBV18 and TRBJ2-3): NAGVMQNPRHLVRRRGQEARLRCSPMKGHSHVYWYRQLPEEGLKFMVYLQKENIIDESGMPKERFSAEFPKEGPSILRIQQVVRGDSAAYFCASSPSIDTDTQYFGPGTRLTVL.

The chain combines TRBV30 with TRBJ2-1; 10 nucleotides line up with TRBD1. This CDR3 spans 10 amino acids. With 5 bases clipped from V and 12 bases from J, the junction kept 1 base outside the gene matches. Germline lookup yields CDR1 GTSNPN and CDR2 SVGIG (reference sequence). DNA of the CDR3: TGTGCCTGGGGGGACAGGGGGCAGTTCTTC. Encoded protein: CAWGDRGQFF.

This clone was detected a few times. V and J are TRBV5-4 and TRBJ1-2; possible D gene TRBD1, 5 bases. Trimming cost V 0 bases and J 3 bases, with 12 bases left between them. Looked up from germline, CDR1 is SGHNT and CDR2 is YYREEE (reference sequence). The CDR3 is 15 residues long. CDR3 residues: CASSLEWGRDYGYTF. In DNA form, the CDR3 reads TGTGCCAGCAGCTTGGAATGGGGCAGAGACTATGGCTACACCTTC.

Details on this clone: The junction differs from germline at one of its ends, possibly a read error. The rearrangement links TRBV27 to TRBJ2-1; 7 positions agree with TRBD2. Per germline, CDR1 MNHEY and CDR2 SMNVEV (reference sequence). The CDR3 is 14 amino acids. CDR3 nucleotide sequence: TGTGCCAGCAATTTAGACGGCCGGGGGGATGAGCAGTTCTTC. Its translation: CASNLDGRGDEQFF.

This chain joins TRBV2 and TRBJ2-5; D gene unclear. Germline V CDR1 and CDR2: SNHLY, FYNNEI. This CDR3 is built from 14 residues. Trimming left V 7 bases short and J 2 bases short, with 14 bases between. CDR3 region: CASIPASVQETQYF. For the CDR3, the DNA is TGTGCCAGCATTCCAGCGAGCGTTCAAGAGACCCAGTACTTC.